The 6 T cell receptor beta chains below all came from one sample that was sequenced in a study of blood T cell repertoires in COVID-19. The method was immunoSEQ multiplex PCR; TCRdb's version includes in-frame clones alone and lacks a portion of them. This table has tens of thousands of clones, approximately 80% appearing once. Input material: peripheral blood. These TCRs come from a woman aged 70-85 years with acute or convalescent COVID-19.

The chain combines TRBV10-3 with TRBJ1-5; no clear D. The CDR3 has 17 amino acids. Trimming stripped 0 bases from V and 0 bases from J, with 12 bases between. Germline V gene data show CDR1 as ENHRY and CDR2 as SYGVKD. CDR3 sequence reads: CAISESGELSSNQPQHF. CDR3 DNA sequence: TGTGCCATCAGTGAGTCTGGAGAACTGAGTAGCAATCAGCCCCAGCATTTT.

J is TRBJ2-2 and V is TRBV11-3; no reliable D call. Trimming cost V 5 bases and J 0 bases, with 7 bases left between them. The CDR3 totals 14 residues. The germline gives CDR1 SGHNT, CDR2 YENEEA. CDR3 coding DNA: TGTGCCAGCAGCGCCCGGGCGAACACCGGGGAGCTGTTTTTT. Its protein is CASSARANTGELFF.

This chain joins TRBV4-1 and TRBJ1-6, with 10 nucleotides matching TRBD1. This CDR3 has 15 amino acids. The J segment lost 10 bases and the V segment lost 6 bases, leaving 9 bases of the junction unmatched. From germline, CDR1 is MGHRA and CDR2 YSYEKL. CDR3 sequence reads: CASSQTGTGESPLHF. CDR3 in DNA: TGCGCCAGCAGTCAGACCGGGACAGGGGAATCACCCCTCCACTTT.

This clone was found a few times. The CDR3 nucleotides read TGTGCCATCAGTGGACTAGCGGGTGAGCAGTTCTTC. Residues: CAISGLAGEQFF. The chain carries TRBV10-3 and TRBJ2-1, with 10 bases aligning to TRBD2. Trimming took 4 bases from V and 9 from J; bases not matched to a gene: 0. Germline CDR1 and CDR2: ENHRY and SYGVKD. CDR3 length: 12 residues.

The chain recombines TRBV7-9 with TRBJ2-7; the D is unclear. The CDR3 contains 13 residues. Germline lookup yields CDR1 SEHNR and CDR2 FQNEAQ (reference sequence). Trimming pared 5 bases from V and 1 base from J, leaving 9 bases between. Written as DNA, the CDR3 is TGTGCCAGCAGCGAGGCCGCATCCTACGAGCAGTACTTC. Translating it yields CASSEAASYEQYF. Full variable domain (outside the CDR3, taken from reference TRBV7-9 and TRBJ2-7): DTGVSQNPRHKITKRGQNVTFRCDPISEHNRLYWYRQTLGQGPEFLTYFQNEAQLEKSRLLSDRFSAERPKGSFSTLEIQRTEQGDSAMYLCASSEAASYEQYFGPGTRLTVT.

This clone was seen only a few times. J is TRBJ1-3 and V is TRBV9; maybe TRBD1 (5 bases). CDR1 SGDLS and CDR2 YYNGEE come from the germline V gene. V was shortened by 3 bases and J by 0 bases, with 7 bases between the two germline ends. The CDR3 runs 14 residues. The CDR3 spells CASSAGGSGNTIYF. The CDR3 bases are TGTGCCAGCAGCGCCGGGGGCTCTGGAAACACCATATATTTT.